This T cell receptor (beta chain) was profiled in a study of a mutant IDH1 vaccine in newly diagnosed glioma. Across the whole study: Patients were given eight vaccinations, scheduled in weeks 1, 3, 5, 7, 11, 15, 19 and 23. Treated patients, 62.5% male and roughly 40% female, averaged approximately 40 years of age. Previous treatment comprised radiotherapy, temozolomide, or both, mostly both. Whole-study results and caveats: The authors found pseudoprogression apparently unrelated to changes in top peripheral T cell clonotypes.

About this clone itself: The antigen is not known.

The germline CDR1 and CDR2 sequences are MNHEY and SMNVEV (reference sequence). Trimming removed 11 bases from V and 5 bases from J, with 18 bases in between. This CDR3 contains 13 residues. As to time point: week 11, during vaccination. Each dose of the vaccine consisted of 300 ug of mutant IDH1 20-mer peptide, with topical imiquimod. Libraries were prepared by immunoSEQ multiplex PCR; TCRdb keeps only in-frame clonotypes and omits some of them. Found here are 110,000 or so clones, about nine tenths of them singletons; the top ten hold 0.5% to 0.65%. The sample consisted of PBMCs, taken from a glioma patient whose treatment included an IDH1 peptide vaccine. J is TRBJ1-1 and V is TRBV27, with a weak D call TRBD1 (5 bases). The receptor was derived from a woman aged 45-60 years with glioma. DNA for the CDR3: TGTGCCTCCCGAGGAGGGGCGCATACTGAAGCTTTCTTT. It specifies CASRGGAHTEAFF.